A selection of T cell receptor beta chains follows, all from one sample in a study of blood T cell repertoires in COVID-19. Assay used: immunoSEQ multiplex PCR; TCRdb lists only in-frame clones, some missing. The sample shows some 200,000 clones, about 83% of them seen only once. Specimen: peripheral blood. These receptors were taken from a woman aged 18 to 35 who had recovered from COVID-19. Both conserved end residues are part of each CDR3. The order of the fields is CDR3 DNA, CDR3 protein, V gene, D gene, CDR3 length, clone size, J gene. The D gene is left open where the match is weak. Size tells how often a clone was seen (once, few, many) or the class of an expanded clone, and some rows leave it out.

TGTGCCAGCAGCGCGGGGTGGGAAGGGTTTGAAGCTTTCTTT,CASSAGWEGFEAFF,TRBV11-3,NA,14,NA,TRBJ1-1
TGTGCCAGCAGTTCCGGGACTAGCGGGAGATCCTCCTACAATGAGCAGTTCTTC,CASSSGTSGRSSYNEQFF,TRBV11-2,TRBD2,18,NA,TRBJ2-1
TGTGCCAGTTCCAGAGGTGCCTACAATGAGCAGTTCTTC,CASSRGAYNEQFF,TRBV11-1,NA,13,NA,TRBJ2-1
TGCGCCAGCAGCCAAGAGCGGCGGGGGGGGAACACTGAAGCTTTCTTT,CASSQERRGGNTEAFF,TRBV4-1,NA,16,once,TRBJ1-1
TGCGCCAGCAGACCCCAGGGGGGTGGCGAGCAGTACTTC,CASRPQGGGEQYF,TRBV4-1,NA,13,NA,TRBJ2-7
TGTGCCAGCAGTTCGGGTTTAGGGACAGGGGGCCACGAGCAGTACTTC,CASSSGLGTGGHEQYF,TRBV6-5,TRBD1,16,medium-sized,TRBJ2-7
TGTGCCAGCAGCCCGGGGATGGTAGCTAACTATGGCTACACCTTC,CASSPGMVANYGYTF,TRBV7-2,NA,15,NA,TRBJ1-2
TGTGCCAGCAGCGTTTTTCGGGACAACCAAGAGACCCAGTACTTC,CASSVFRDNQETQYF,TRBV9,NA,15,NA,TRBJ2-5
TGTGCCAGCAGCCCCCGAGGGAGCGGAGGGAACAATGAGCAGTTCTTC,CASSPRGSGGNNEQFF,TRBV9,NA,16,NA,TRBJ2-1
TGTGCCAGCAGCTTAATGGCGGGGGGCACAGATACGCAGTATTTT,CASSLMAGGTDTQYF,TRBV7-3,TRBD2,15,NA,TRBJ2-3
TGTGCCAGCAGCCCGGGTCCGGGAGAGCAGTACTTC,CASSPGPGEQYF,TRBV7-2,NA,12,many,TRBJ2-7
TGTGCCAGCAGTGGACTAGCGGATACGCAGTATTTT,CASSGLADTQYF,TRBV2,TRBD2,12,NA,TRBJ2-3
TGTGCCAGTAGTATAACCGGGGGGCAAGAGACCCAGTACTTC,CASSITGGQETQYF,TRBV19,TRBD2,14,NA,TRBJ2-5
TGTGCCAGCAGCTTAGTAGCGGGCAACACCGGGGAGCTGTTTTTT,CASSLVAGNTGELFF,TRBV7-9,TRBD2,15,NA,TRBJ2-2
TGCGCCAGCAGCCAAGGTTATAGCAATCAGCCCCAGCATTTT,CASSQGYSNQPQHF,TRBV4-1,NA,14,NA,TRBJ1-5
TGTGCCAGCAGCTTAGAGGGGACTGGCCGACTTGGGCAGTTCTTC,CASSLEGTGRLGQFF,TRBV7-2,NA,15,NA,TRBJ2-1
TGTGCCAGTAGGGGGACAGGGGGGAACACTGAAGCTTTCTTT,CASRGTGGNTEAFF,TRBV19,TRBD1,14,few,TRBJ1-1
TGTGCCAGCAGCCAAAAACCCGGGACAGGGGTCTACGAGCAGTACTTC,CASSQKPGTGVYEQYF,TRBV11-2,TRBD1,16,NA,TRBJ2-7
TGTGCCAGCAGTGAAGCCGGGCGCGGGAATGAGCAGTTCTTC,CASSEAGRGNEQFF,TRBV2,NA,14,NA,TRBJ2-1
TGCGCCAGCAGCTTGGCCTGGAACACTGAAGCTTTCTTT,CASSLAWNTEAFF,TRBV5-1,NA,13,NA,TRBJ1-1
TGTGCCAGCAGCCAGGGGACTAGCGGGAGAGTTGGGAAGACCCAGTACTTC,CASSQGTSGRVGKTQYF,TRBV7-2,TRBD2,17,NA,TRBJ2-5
TGTGCCAGTACCAGGACAGGGGCGCCGTTCACTGAAGCTTTCTTT,CASTRTGAPFTEAFF,TRBV19,TRBD1,15,NA,TRBJ1-1
TGCAGCGTTGAAGATCGGCAGGGGGGTATCGGCGAGCAGTACTTC,CSVEDRQGGIGEQYF,TRBV29-1,NA,15,NA,TRBJ2-7